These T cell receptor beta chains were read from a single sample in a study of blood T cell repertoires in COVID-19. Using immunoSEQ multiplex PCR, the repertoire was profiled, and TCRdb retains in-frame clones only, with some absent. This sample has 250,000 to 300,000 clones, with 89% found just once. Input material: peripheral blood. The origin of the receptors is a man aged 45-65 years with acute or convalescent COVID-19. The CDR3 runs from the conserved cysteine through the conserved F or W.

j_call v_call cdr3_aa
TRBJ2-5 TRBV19 CASSTGQTQETQYF
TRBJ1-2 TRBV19 CASSSNRGGYTF
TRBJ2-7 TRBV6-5 CASSHPAGPTYEQYF
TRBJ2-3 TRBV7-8 CASSLARVVDTQYF
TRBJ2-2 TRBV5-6 CASSEADGELFF
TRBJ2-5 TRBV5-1 CASSSSSTETQYF
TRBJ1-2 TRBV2 CASRTDRYINYGYTF
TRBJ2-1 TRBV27 CASSLVVAGFNEQFF
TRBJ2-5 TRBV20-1 CSASFEGGVTQYF
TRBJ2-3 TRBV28 CASSERSDTQYF
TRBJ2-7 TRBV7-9 CASSLSSGGPDYEQYF
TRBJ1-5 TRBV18 CASSPSGGNQPQHF
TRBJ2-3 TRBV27 CASNRAGGHTQYF
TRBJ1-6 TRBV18 CASSPAGSPLHF
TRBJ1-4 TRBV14 CASSPDRGGATNEKLFF
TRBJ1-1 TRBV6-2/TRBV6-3 CASSGLMNTEAFF
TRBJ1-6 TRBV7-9 CASSSPYGRGNSPLHF
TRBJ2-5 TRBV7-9 CASSDFGTSGETQYF
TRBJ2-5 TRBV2 CASSDREETQYF
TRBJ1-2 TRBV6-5 CASSPDRGRDTF
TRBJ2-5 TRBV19 CASSPYGPGPQETQYF
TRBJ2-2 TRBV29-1 CSVPSGGGFNTGELFF
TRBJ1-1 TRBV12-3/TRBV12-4 CASSGQNTEAFF
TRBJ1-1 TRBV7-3 CASRSLTPADTEAFF
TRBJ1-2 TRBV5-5 CASRPTVTYGYTF
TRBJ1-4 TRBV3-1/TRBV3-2 CASSQRGVDTEKLFF
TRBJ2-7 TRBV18 CASSVTGTSYEQYF
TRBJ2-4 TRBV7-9 CASSLGTRDIQYF
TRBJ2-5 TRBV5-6 CASSLGLAGGYQETQYF
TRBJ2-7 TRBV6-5 CASSYGWDSATYEQYF
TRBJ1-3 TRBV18 CASSPQGSGNTIYF
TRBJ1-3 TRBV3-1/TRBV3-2 CASSRMGQIQRNTIYF
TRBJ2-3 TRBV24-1 CATRGHTDTQYF
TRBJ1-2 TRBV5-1 CASSLATGSGYTF
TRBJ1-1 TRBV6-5 CASSQSGQGTEAFF
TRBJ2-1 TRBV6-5 CATQRGSYNEQFF
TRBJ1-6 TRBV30 CAWTTFGTGGARNSPLHF
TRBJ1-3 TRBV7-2 CASSGVWQEGSGNTIYF
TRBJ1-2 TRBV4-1 CASSQATLGTYGYTF
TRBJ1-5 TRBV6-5 CASSYEANSNQPQHF
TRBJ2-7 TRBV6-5 CASGGTVYEQYF
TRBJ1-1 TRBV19 CASSKQGRNTEAFF
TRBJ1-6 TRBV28 CASSLWRGQGAGSPLHF
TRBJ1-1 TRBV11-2 CASSSGQVPAFF
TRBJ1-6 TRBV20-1 CSASRSPGHYNSPLHF
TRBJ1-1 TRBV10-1 CASSYGVGGGSEAFF
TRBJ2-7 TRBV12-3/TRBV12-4 CASSLGGDEQYF
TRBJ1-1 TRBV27 CASSLRGGLNTEAFF
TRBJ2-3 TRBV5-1 CASSAARTSGGAGASTDTQYF
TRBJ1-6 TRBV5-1 CASSLNGEEPLHF
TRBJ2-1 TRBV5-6 CASSPVAGGQFNEQFF